This TCR beta chain was captured by sequencing in a study of cytomegalovirus exposure and HLA in healthy donors. As regards this clone: Its target is unknown.

Vbeta (60) and Jbeta (13) primers were used in the PCR. The data were produced by immunoSEQ multiplex PCR, yet TCRdb's version contains in-frame clones alone and is incomplete. The repertoire table contains around 190,000 clones. The study's findings and limits: A missense variant in DCLRE1C was later tied to TCR beta V- and J-gene trimming.

Trimming at V came to 2 bases and at J to 4 bases, leaving 8 bases not matched to a gene. Germline V gene sequence: CDR1 MNHEY, CDR2 SMNVEV (reference sequence). The CDR3 contains 16 residues. The sequence was obtained from a woman aged 30 to 39 in good health and CMV-seropositive. The sequenced material came from PBMCs. The genes are TRBV27 and TRBJ2-1; 7 bases agree with TRBD2. The CDR3, as DNA: TGTGCCAGCAGTTTAAGGCTAGCGGAATTGTACAATGAGCAGTTCTTC. Protein: CASSLRLAELYNEQFF.